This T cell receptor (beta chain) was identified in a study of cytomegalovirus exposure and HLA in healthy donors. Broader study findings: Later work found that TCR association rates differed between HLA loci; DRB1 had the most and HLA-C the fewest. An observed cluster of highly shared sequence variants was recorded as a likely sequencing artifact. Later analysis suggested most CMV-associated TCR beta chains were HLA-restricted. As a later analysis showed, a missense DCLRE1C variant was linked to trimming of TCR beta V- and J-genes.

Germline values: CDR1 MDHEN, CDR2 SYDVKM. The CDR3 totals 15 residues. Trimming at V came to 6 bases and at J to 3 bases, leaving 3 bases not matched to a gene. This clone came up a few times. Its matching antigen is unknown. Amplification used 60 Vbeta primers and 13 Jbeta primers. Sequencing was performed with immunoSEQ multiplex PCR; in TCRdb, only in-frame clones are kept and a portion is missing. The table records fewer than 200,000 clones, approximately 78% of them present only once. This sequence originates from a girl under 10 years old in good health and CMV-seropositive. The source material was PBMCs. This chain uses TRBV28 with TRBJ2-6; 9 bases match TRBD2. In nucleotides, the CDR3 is TGTGCCAGCAGCATAGCGGGAGATGGGGCCAACGTCCTGACTTTC. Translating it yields CASSIAGDGANVLTF.